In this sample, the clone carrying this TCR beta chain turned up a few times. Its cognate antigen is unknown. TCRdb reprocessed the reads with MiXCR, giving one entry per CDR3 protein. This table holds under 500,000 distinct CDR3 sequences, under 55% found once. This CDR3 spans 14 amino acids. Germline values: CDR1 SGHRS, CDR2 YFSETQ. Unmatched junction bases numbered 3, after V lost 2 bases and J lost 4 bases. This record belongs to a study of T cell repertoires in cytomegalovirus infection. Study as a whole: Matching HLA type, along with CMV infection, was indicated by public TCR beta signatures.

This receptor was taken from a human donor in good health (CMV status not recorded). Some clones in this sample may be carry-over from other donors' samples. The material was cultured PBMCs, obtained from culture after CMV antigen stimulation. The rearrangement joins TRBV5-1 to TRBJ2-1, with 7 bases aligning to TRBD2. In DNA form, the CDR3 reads TGCGCCAGCAGCTTAGTCGGGGGGTACAATGAGCAGTTCTTC. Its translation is CASSLVGGYNEQFF.